This TCR beta chain was profiled in a study of T-cell reconstitution after alpha-beta-depleted transplantation in children. General study points: About two months after transplant, alpha-beta T cells reportedly came from several hundred expanded graft clones. Recipient T cells and thymic progenitors that survived were the source of the high TCRbeta diversity seen at day 60 in some patients. T-cell counts and diversity at one year following transplant were attributed mainly to newly produced T cells.

This clonotype was observed a handful of times. The antigen is undetermined. V lost 7 bases, J lost 5 bases, and 10 bases stayed unmatched. Germline V gene data show CDR1 as SQVTM and CDR2 as ANQGSEA. The CDR3 loop spans 14 amino acids. Preparation of the TCRbeta library was carried out with unique molecular identifiers. One entry per CDR3 protein, called by TCRdb with MiXCR from the PCR reads. Altogether about 580,000 distinct CDR3 sequences are present, roughly 24% being singletons, with the ten largest covering 13% to 15%. This specimen consisted of PBMCs, mostly from graft donor cells, obtained 360 days after TCRalphabeta/CD19-depleted stem cell transplant. This receptor was obtained from a boy younger than two who had a stem cell transplant for acute myeloid leukemia, so the T cells may come from the graft donor. V and J are TRBV29-1 and TRBJ1-4; 7 bases are shared with TRBD1. This chain's CDR3 is CSAKPGQQNEKLFF. DNA for the CDR3: TGCAGCGCTAAACCGGGACAGCAAAATGAAAAACTGTTTTTT.